Following are 4 T cell receptor beta chains from one sample sequenced in a study of shared clonotypes between healthy human individuals. Produced via immunoSEQ multiplex PCR; TCRdb's table is partial and in-frame only. The table has roughly 850,000 clones, about 96% seen once. Naive CD8 cells were CD45RO-negative, positively selected for CCR7, excluding terminally differentiated effector memory CD45RA+ cells. Input material: naive CD8+ T cells sorted from blood. The receptors here all came from a young man in good health.

V usage is TRBV12-2 and J usage is TRBJ2-1; the table's D call, TRBD2, was not checked against the DNA. TRBV12-2 is deemed a pseudogene. The CDR3 is made up of 17 amino acids. The CDR3 sequence: CASRLARFSFSYNEQFF. CDR3 bases: TGTGCAAGTCGCTTAGCGCGATTCTCTTTCTCCTACAATGAGCAGTTCTTC.

The chain is built from TRBV2 and TRBJ2-7; TRBD2 matches at 7 bases. The V segment lost 8 bases and the J segment 4 bases; nucleotides outside the gene matches: 2. The CDR3 length is 11 residues. The germline gives CDR1 SNHLY, CDR2 FYNNEI. The CDR3 region is CASGGGYEQYF. CDR3 bases: TGTGCCAGCGGGGGGGGATACGAGCAGTACTTC. Variable domain in full (rest from reference TRBV2 and TRBJ2-7): EPEVTQTPSHQVTQMGQEVILRCVPISNHLYFYWYRQILGQKVEFLVSFYNNEISEKSEIFDDQFSVERPDGSNFTLKIRSTKLEDSAMYFCASGGGYEQYFGPGTRLTVT.

This clone occurred once. The chain employs TRBV9 and TRBJ2-1, with 7 bases identical to TRBD2. Germline trimming cut 2 bases from V and 3 bases from J; bases unmatched to any gene: 2. The CDR3 contains 14 residues. Germline CDR1 is SGDLS and CDR2 is YYNGEE. This chain's CDR3 is CASSVSGDYNEQFF. The CDR3 DNA sequence: TGTGCCAGCAGCGTCAGCGGGGACTACAATGAGCAGTTCTTC.

V is TRBV9 and J is TRBJ2-1, with 13 bases that match TRBD2. Germline lookup yields CDR1 SGDLS and CDR2 YYNGEE. This CDR3 contains 17 residues. V shed 2 bases and J 7 bases; nucleotides not matched to a gene: 9. The CDR3 spells CASSVQGLAGSDNEQFF. In DNA, the CDR3 is TGTGCCAGCAGCGTCCAGGGACTAGCGGGAAGTGATAATGAGCAGTTCTTC.